These T cell receptor beta chains were read from a single sample in a study of patients and donors after allogeneic stem cell transplantation. A single record per CDR3 protein comes from TCRdb applying MiXCR to the RT-PCR reads. The table shows about 400,000 distinct CDR3 sequences, with about a sixth occurring only once. Source material: blood, either unsorted or a sorted T cell fraction (not recorded which). All receptors come from a human donor who was either an allogeneic HSCT recipient or a stem cell or donor lymphocyte infusion donor (not recorded which). It is not recorded whose cells these are; they may come from a transplant donor. Each CDR3 is given with its conserved first and last residue. The order of the fields is clone size, D gene, V gene, J gene, CDR3 DNA, CDR3 protein. The D gene is left open where the match is weak. Size values are once, few and many counts, or a class for expanded clones, and some rows have none.

size: NA; D: NA; V: TRBV7-9; J: TRBJ2-3; DNA: TGTGCCAGCAGCTTAGATTCTGAGAGTGGCACAGATACGCAGTATTTT; CDR3: CASSLDSESGTDTQYF
size: NA; D: TRBD1; V: TRBV20-1; J: TRBJ1-1; DNA: TGCAGTGCCGCTCCCCACAGGGGGCACACTGAAGCTTTCTTT; CDR3: CSAAPHRGHTEAFF
size: few; D: TRBD2; V: TRBV5-1; J: TRBJ2-3; DNA: TGCGCCAGCAGCTTATCCAGCGGGAGAAGTACAGATACGCAGTATTTT; CDR3: CASSLSSGRSTDTQYF
size: NA; D: TRBD1; V: TRBV6-1; J: TRBJ1-1; DNA: TGTGCCAGCAGGCGGGGACAGGGAGGAACTGAAGCTTTCTTT; CDR3: CASRRGQGGTEAFF
size: many; D: TRBD1; V: TRBV29-1; J: TRBJ2-7; DNA: TGCAGCGTCGCCCGGACAGGCGTTACCTACGAGCAGTACTTC; CDR3: CSVARTGVTYEQYF
size: NA; D: TRBD1; V: TRBV28; J: TRBJ2-3; DNA: TGTGCCAGCAGTGGGGACAGGGGGTTCTCCACAGATACGCAGTATTTT; CDR3: CASSGDRGFSTDTQYF
size: few; D: TRBD1; V: TRBV12-3/TRBV12-4; J: TRBJ2-1; DNA: TGTGCCAGCAGTTTTGCCCCTGGGGGACAGAAGTTGAATGAGCAGTTCTTC; CDR3: CASSFAPGGQKLNEQFF
size: NA; D: NA; V: TRBV7-6; J: TRBJ2-6; DNA: TGTGCCAGCAGTGATCCGTTCAGCTCTGGGGCCAACGTCCTGACTTTC; CDR3: CASSDPFSSGANVLTF
size: many; D: NA; V: TRBV7-9; J: TRBJ2-7; DNA: TGCGCCAGCAGCTTGGGGGTCGAGCAGTACTTC; CDR3: CASSLGVEQYF
size: few; D: NA; V: TRBV5-6; J: TRBJ1-2; DNA: TGTGCCAGCAGCTCAACAGGGAAAGGCTACACCTTC; CDR3: CASSSTGKGYTF
size: NA; D: TRBD1; V: TRBV7-9; J: TRBJ2-6; DNA: TGTGCCAGCAGCTCATGGACAGGGGGCTCTGGGGCCAACGTCCTGACTTTC; CDR3: CASSSWTGGSGANVLTF
size: many; D: TRBD1; V: TRBV10-3; J: TRBJ2-7; DNA: TGTGCCATCTCAAGGACAGGAACCTACGAGCAGTACTTC; CDR3: CAISRTGTYEQYF
size: NA; D: NA; V: TRBV11-2; J: TRBJ2-7; DNA: TGTGCCAGCAGCTTAGAGGGCAGGGCATACGAGCAGTACTTC; CDR3: CASSLEGRAYEQYF
size: many; D: NA; V: TRBV5-1; J: TRBJ2-3; DNA: TGCGCCAGCAGCTTAAGTACAGGCGGAACTAGCACAGATACGCAGTATTTT; CDR3: CASSLSTGGTSTDTQYF
size: many; D: TRBD1; V: TRBV9; J: TRBJ1-4; DNA: TGTGCCAGCAGCGTAGGCTGGGACAGGGGATCCTTTGGTGAAAAACTGTTTTTT; CDR3: CASSVGWDRGSFGEKLFF
size: NA; D: TRBD2; V: TRBV20-1; J: TRBJ2-1; DNA: TGCCTAGCTAGCGGGCCCGGTTACAATGAGCAGTTCTTC; CDR3: CLASGPGYNEQFF
size: few; D: NA; V: TRBV5-1; J: TRBJ2-3; DNA: TGCGCCAGCAGCTTGAGGAATAGCGGAAGCACAGATACGCAGTATTTT; CDR3: CASSLRNSGSTDTQYF
size: NA; D: NA; V: TRBV5-1; J: TRBJ1-2; DNA: TGCGCCAGCAGCTTGACCGGGACGGATGTCTATGGCTACACCTTC; CDR3: CASSLTGTDVYGYTF
size: few; D: TRBD1; V: TRBV19; J: TRBJ1-1; DNA: TGTGCCAGTAGTGTTACAGGGGGCGTCACTGAAGCTTTCTTT; CDR3: CASSVTGGVTEAFF
size: few; D: TRBD1; V: TRBV7-8; J: TRBJ2-1; DNA: TGTGCCAGCAGCTTAGGAGGGACAGGGGGCGGTCGGGGCAATGAGCAGTTCTTC; CDR3: CASSLGGTGGGRGNEQFF
size: few; D: NA; V: TRBV2; J: TRBJ2-7; DNA: TGTGCCAGCTACGTTTCGGGACGGACCTACGAGCAGTACTTC; CDR3: CASYVSGRTYEQYF
size: NA; D: NA; V: TRBV7-9; J: TRBJ1-5; DNA: TGTGCCAGCAGCCACTCGTGGGGGAATCAGCCCCAGCATTTT; CDR3: CASSHSWGNQPQHF
size: NA; D: NA; V: TRBV5-1; J: TRBJ1-2; DNA: TGCGCCAGCAGCTTGGGGGGGCAACAAGACTATGGCTACACCTTC; CDR3: CASSLGGQQDYGYTF
size: few; D: NA; V: TRBV28; J: TRBJ2-6; DNA: TGTGCCAGCAGTTTATACTGGGACACACCCCCGAGCTCTGGGGCCAACGTCCTGACTTTC; CDR3: CASSLYWDTPPSSGANVLTF
size: NA; D: NA; V: TRBV7-2; J: TRBJ1-4; DNA: TGTGCCAGCAGCTTAAGTCGGGGGGCCTCTTGGGAAAAACTGTTTTTT; CDR3: CASSLSRGASWEKLFF
size: many; D: NA; V: TRBV12-3/TRBV12-4; J: TRBJ2-1; DNA: TGTGCCAGCAGTTTATGGATCGGGCGCGGGGATCCCTACAATGAGCAGTTCTTC; CDR3: CASSLWIGRGDPYNEQFF
size: NA; D: NA; V: TRBV6-1; J: TRBJ1-1; DNA: TGTGCCAGCAGTCCTGATGCAGGGATTGGGAGAGAAGCTTTCTTT; CDR3: CASSPDAGIGREAFF
size: few; D: NA; V: TRBV11-3; J: TRBJ2-5; DNA: TGTGCCAGCAGCTTAGGGGGCAGGTCGATCCAAGAGACCCAGTACTTC; CDR3: CASSLGGRSIQETQYF